Reported below is one T cell receptor beta chain. Its antigen remains undetermined. Base qualities are not at hand, and no much larger clone is one base apart. This entry comes from a study of T-cell memory formation after mild COVID-19 (dated by TCRdb to 2020 to 2022). With respect to the entire study: TCR sequence clusters from the two donors were found to be largely donor specific. The cohort was made up of two young adult volunteers, one female and one male, who were previously healthy. In a couple of donors, T-cell clones that expanded and contracted after mild COVID-19 were tracked by sequencing TCRalpha and TCRbeta repertoires over time.

The germline V gene (reference sequence) supplies CDR1 SSHAT and CDR2 FNYEAQ. Between the V and J ends, shortened by 1 base and 4 bases respectively, the junction contains 12 bases. The CDR3 goes from the cysteine to the phenylalanine over 15 residues. Only the CDR3 portion is preserved as DNA: 45 bases, with reading frame beginning at the first base. Instrument on record: Illumina NovaSeq 6000. TCRalpha and TCRbeta cDNA libraries were constructed by 5'RACE with constant-segment primers, with sample barcodes and unique molecular identifiers being introduced. RNA was extracted from every sample with Trizol reagent. Library amplification was performed in two PCR steps, and a second sample barcode and Illumina TruSeq adapters were introduced in the second step. Sequencing of libraries was performed on an Illumina NovaSeq with 2 x 150 bp paired-end reads. The original pipeline was this. With migec v1.2.7, reads were demultiplexed and then collapsed into UMI-guided consensus sequences. Using mixcr v2.1.11, the UMI consensuses were aligned to TRA and TRB V and J templates and assembled into clonotypes. A clonotype was counted as expanded or contracted only if both edgeR and NoisET called the change significant, with noise models trained on biological replicates. For edgeR calls, the cutoffs were a false discovery rate-adjusted p below 0.01 and a log2 fold-change threshold of 1. PCA with hierarchical clustering of max-normalized trajectories of the 1000 most abundant clonotypes was used as exploratory dynamics analysis. The CD4 or CD8 phenotype of responding clones was assigned using the separately sequenced CD4+ and CD8+ repertoires. In-frame beta chains were kept once TCRdb had trimmed the public reads at Q25 with fastp and called clones with MiXCR. Each entry merges the rows of one CDR3 protein and shows their most common DNA and genes. These V and J calls originate from TCRdb's pipeline instead of the authors' own analysis. The sample includes roughly 300,000 distinct CDR3 sequences, with approximately 14% observed a single time. The leading ten clones occupy 22% of the sample.

Findings and caveats that apply to the study as a whole: Clones contracting from day 15 to 85 had balanced CD4/CD8 phenotypes, while a second wave expanding from day 15 to 37 was biased towards CD4+. The second-wave clones that peaked on day 37 were not confirmed to be SARS-CoV-2 specific. The detection of some responding clones in pre-infection memory suggests that pre-existing cross-reactive memory T cells joined the SARS-CoV-2 response. Contracting CD4+ clones were located mainly in the CM and EM memory subsets, whereas CD8+ clones were found to be enriched in EMRA. The study covered only two mild cases, and larger cohorts including severe cases with pre-infection samples were considered necessary.

Ficoll-Paque density gradient centrifugation was used to isolate PBMCs. The chain is encoded by TRBV7-7 joined to TRBJ2-3, with the D call tentatively TRBD1 or TRBD2, each fitting 6 bases. The TCR comes from a man aged 18 to 29 who had mild COVID-19 (a few samples of this study predate the infection). The sample titles of this study are shuffled in the database, so cell type and time point are left out; the donor was told from shared clones. Sequenced input: PBMCs or a T cell subset sorted from them (not recorded which). The CDR3 loop reads CASSLVPGASDTQYF. The DNA sequence follows: TGTGCCAGCAGCTTAGTCCCGGGGGCTTCAGATACGCAGTATTTT.